The T cell receptor beta chain described here comes from a study of blood T cell repertoires in COVID-19. Clones were read by immunoSEQ multiplex PCR, and TCRdb kept only the in-frame ones, dropping some. The sample holds about 270,000 clones, 80% to 85% seen once. The CDR3 runs 15 residues. After removal of 5 bases from V and 6 bases from J, the junction contained 10 bases not matched to a gene. The germline V gene has CDR1 LNHDA and CDR2 SQIVND (reference sequence). Material: peripheral blood. The chain combines TRBV19 with TRBJ2-3; 8 nucleotides match TRBD2. The sequence was collected from a woman aged 55-70 years with active or convalescent COVID-19. The CDR3 loop is CASSSLPGLVDTQYF. CDR3 DNA sequence: TGTGCCAGTAGTTCCCTCCCGGGACTAGTGGATACGCAGTATTTT. Variable domain in full (rest from reference TRBV19 and TRBJ2-3): DGGITQSPKYLFRKEGQNVTLSCEQNLNHDAMYWYRQDPGQGLRLIYYSQIVNDFQKGDIAEGYSVSREKKESFPLTVTSAQKNPTAFYLCASSSLPGLVDTQYFGPGTRLTVL.